The 2 T cell receptor beta chains listed next were all sequenced from one sample in a study of shared clonotypes between healthy human individuals. Some clones are missing from TCRdb's copy, which holds only in-frame ones; the method was immunoSEQ multiplex PCR. The repertoire holds roughly 650,000 clones, with more than 95% as singletons. The sequenced material came from naive CD4+ T cells sorted from blood. Subset in this sample: CD45RA+ positively selected. Source of these receptors: a woman under 40 in good health.

The chain couples TRBV19 to TRBJ2-3, with 7 bases identical to TRBD2. The germline CDR1 and CDR2 sequences are LNHDA and SQIVND (reference sequence). This CDR3 has 13 residues. The V and J ends lost 5 bases and 5 bases, in that order; junction bases with no gene match: 4. The DNA for the CDR3 is TGTGCCAGTAGTGGGGACTACGGAGATACGCAGTATTTT. This gives the protein CASSGDYGDTQYF.

The V gene is TRBV9, the J gene TRBJ2-1; 9 bases are a match to TRBD2. V lost 3 bases, J lost 6 bases, and 25 bases stayed unmatched. CDR1 and CDR2 (germline): SGDLS, YYNGEE. CDR3 length: 21 amino acids. CDR3 nucleotide sequence: TGTGCCAGCAGCGCCTTTCTATTGAGAGCTAGACTAGCGGAAATCATCAATGAGCAGTTCTTC. Translating gives CASSAFLLRARLAEIINEQFF.